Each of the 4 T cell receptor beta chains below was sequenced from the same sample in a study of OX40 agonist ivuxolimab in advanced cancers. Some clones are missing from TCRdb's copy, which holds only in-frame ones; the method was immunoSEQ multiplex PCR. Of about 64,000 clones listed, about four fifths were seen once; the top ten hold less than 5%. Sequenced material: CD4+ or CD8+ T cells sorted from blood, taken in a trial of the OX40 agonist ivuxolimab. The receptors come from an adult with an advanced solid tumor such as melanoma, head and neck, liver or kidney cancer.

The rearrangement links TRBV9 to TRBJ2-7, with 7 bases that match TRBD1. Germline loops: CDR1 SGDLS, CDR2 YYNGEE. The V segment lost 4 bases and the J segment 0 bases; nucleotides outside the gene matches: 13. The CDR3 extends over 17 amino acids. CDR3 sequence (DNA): TGTGCCAGCAGCCCCATCCCCAGGACAGGAAGCTCCTACGAGCAGTACTTC. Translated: CASSPIPRTGSSYEQYF.

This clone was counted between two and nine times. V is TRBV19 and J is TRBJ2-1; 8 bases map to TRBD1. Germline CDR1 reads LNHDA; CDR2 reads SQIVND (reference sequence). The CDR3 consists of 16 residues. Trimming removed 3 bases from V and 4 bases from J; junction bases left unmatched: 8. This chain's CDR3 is CASSILPRTGYNEQFF. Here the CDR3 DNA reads TGTGCCAGTAGTATCCTACCAAGGACAGGGTACAATGAGCAGTTCTTC.

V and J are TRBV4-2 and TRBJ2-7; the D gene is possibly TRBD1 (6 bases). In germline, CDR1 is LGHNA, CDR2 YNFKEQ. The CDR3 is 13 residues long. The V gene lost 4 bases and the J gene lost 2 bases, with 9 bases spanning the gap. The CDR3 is CASSPTGTYEQYF. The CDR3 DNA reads TGTGCCAGCAGCCCGACAGGAACCTACGAGCAGTACTTC.

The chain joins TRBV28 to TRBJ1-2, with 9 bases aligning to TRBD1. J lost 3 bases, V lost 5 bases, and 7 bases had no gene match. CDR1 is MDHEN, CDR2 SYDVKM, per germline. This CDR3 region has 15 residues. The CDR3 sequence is CASSTPRTGDYGYTF. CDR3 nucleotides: TGTGCCAGCAGTACGCCCCGGACAGGGGACTATGGCTACACCTTC.